Here is one T cell receptor (beta chain) with its context. These data come from a study of blood T cell repertoires in COVID-19. Per the original methods: Nucleated cell number was recorded as an estimate derived from reference gene primer amplification. Sequencing used immunoSEQ multiplex PCR; TCRdb keeps in-frame clones, though not all of them. V and J calls and clone size follow that table, whereas D and trimming were derived from the DNA. The table records approximately 31,000 clones, more than 85% of them present only once. The sequence derives from a male donor with active COVID-19. The material sequenced was peripheral blood.

The CDR3 reads CSASLAGYMNTEAFF. The CDR3 DNA follows: TGCAGTGCTAGTCTGGCAGGGTATATGAACACTGAAGCTTTCTTT. The J gene is TRBJ1-1, the V gene TRBV20-1, with D possibly TRBD1 on 5 matching bases. CDR3 length equals 15 residues. CDR1 is DFQATT and CDR2 is SNEGSKA in the germline V gene (reference sequence). V was clipped by 3 bases and J by 0 bases, with 14 bases between them.